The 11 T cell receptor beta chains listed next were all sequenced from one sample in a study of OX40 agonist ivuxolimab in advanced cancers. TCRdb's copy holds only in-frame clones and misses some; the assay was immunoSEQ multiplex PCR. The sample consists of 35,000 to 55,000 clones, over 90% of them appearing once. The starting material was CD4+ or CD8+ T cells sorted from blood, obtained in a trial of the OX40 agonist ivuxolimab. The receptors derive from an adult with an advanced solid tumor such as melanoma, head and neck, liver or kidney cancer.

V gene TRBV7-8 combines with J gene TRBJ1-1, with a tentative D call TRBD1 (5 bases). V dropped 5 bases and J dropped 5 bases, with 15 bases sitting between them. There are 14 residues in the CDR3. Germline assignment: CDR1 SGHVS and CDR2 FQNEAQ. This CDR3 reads CASSPMGEWTEAFF. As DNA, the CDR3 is TGTGCCAGCAGCCCAATGGGGGAATGGACTGAAGCTTTCTTT.

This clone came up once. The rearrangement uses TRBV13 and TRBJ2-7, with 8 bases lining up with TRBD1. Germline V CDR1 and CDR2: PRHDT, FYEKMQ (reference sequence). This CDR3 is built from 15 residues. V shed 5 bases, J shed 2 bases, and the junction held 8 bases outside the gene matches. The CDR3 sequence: CASSPGTGATYEQYF. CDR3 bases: TGTGCCAGCAGCCCCGGGACAGGAGCAACCTACGAGCAGTACTTC. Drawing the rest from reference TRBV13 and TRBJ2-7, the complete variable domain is AAGVIQSPRHLIKEKRETATLKCYPIPRHDTVYWYQQGPGQDPQFLISFYEKMQSDKGSIPDRFSAQQFSDYHSELNMSSLELGDSALYFCASSPGTGATYEQYFGPGTRLTVT.

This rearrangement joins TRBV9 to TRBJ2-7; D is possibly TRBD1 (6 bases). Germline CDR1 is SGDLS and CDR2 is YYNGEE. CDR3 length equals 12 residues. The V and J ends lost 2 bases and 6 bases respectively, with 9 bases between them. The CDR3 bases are TGTGCCAGCAGCGTTACAGGGTCCGAGCAGTACTTC. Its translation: CASSVTGSEQYF.

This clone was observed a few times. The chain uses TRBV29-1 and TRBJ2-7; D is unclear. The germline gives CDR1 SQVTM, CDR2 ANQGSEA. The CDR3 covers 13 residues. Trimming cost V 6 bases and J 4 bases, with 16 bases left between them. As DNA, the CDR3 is TGCAGCGTCTGCGGCACCCCCAGGTACGAGCAGTACTTC. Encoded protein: CSVCGTPRYEQYF.

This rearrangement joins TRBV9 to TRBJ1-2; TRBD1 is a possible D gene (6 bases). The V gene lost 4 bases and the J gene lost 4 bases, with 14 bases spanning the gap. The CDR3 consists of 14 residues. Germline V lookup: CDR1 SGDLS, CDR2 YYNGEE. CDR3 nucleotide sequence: TGTGCCAGCAGCCCTAGCCAGGGGCCCTATGGCTACACCTTC. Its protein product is CASSPSQGPYGYTF.

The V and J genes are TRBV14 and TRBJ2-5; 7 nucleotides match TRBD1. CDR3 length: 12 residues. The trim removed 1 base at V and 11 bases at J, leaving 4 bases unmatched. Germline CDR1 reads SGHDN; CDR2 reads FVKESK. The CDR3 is CASSQGFRGQYF. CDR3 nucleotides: TGTGCCAGCAGCCAAGGTTTCAGGGGGCAGTACTTC.

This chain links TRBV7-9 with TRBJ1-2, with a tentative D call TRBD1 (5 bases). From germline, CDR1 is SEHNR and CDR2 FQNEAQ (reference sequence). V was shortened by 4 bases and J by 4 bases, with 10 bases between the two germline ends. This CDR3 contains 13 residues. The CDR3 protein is CASSSMGVYGYTF. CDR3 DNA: TGTGCCAGCAGCTCGATGGGGGTCTATGGCTACACCTTC.

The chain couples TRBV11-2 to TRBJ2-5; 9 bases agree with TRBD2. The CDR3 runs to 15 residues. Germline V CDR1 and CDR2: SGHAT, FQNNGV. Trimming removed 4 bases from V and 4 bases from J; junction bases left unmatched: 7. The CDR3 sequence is CASSWSSGSGETQYF. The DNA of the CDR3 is TGTGCCAGCAGCTGGAGTAGCGGGAGTGGAGAGACCCAGTACTTC. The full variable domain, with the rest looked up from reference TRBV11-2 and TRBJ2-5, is EAGVAQSPRYKIIEKRQSVAFWCNPISGHATLYWYQQILGQGPKLLIQFQNNGVVDDSQLPKDRFSAERLKGVDSTLKIQPAKLEDSAVYLCASSWSSGSGETQYFGPGTRLLVL.

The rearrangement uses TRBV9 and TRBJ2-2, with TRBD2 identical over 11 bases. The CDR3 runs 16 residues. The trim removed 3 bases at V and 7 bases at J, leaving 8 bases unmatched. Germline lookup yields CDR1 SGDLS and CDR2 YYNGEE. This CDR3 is CASSEYSGRAVGELFF. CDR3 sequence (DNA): TGTGCCAGCAGCGAATATAGCGGGAGGGCTGTCGGGGAGCTGTTTTTT.

The CDR3, as DNA: TGTGCCAGCAGCCCCTCAGCACCAGTGCGAACTCTCTCCTACGAGCAGTACTTC. Its translation is CASSPSAPVRTLSYEQYF. This rearrangement joins TRBV4-2 to TRBJ2-7; D not certain. The CDR3 contains 18 residues. Germline CDR1 reads LGHNA; CDR2 reads YNFKEQ. Trimming took 4 bases from V and 0 from J, leaving 22 bases between them.

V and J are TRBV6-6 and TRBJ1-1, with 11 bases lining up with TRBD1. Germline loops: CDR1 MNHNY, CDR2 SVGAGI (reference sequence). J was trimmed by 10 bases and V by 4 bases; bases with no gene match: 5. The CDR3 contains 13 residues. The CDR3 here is CASSWGTGGIAFF. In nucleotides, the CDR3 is TGTGCCAGCAGTTGGGGGACAGGGGGTATAGCTTTCTTT.